This T cell receptor beta chain was sequenced in a study of blood T cell repertoires in COVID-19. In the study overall: Samples representing acute and convalescent COVID-19 were sourced from the United States, Italy and Spain. T cells, B-cell-depleted T cells, or PBMCs provided the cDNA or gDNA that served as material.

The authors' processing: Reference gene primers were amplified, and this amplification served to estimate nucleated cell counts. The protocol was immunoSEQ multiplex PCR, while the TCRdb copy is restricted to in-frame clones and leaves out a portion. The D gene and trimming were derived from the DNA, and the V and J assignments and clone size from that table. The table shows 280,000 or so clones, with about 91% occurring only once. The CDR3 extends over 15 amino acids. CDR1 GTSNPN and CDR2 SVGIG come from the germline V gene (reference sequence). V was pared by 0 bases and J by 8 bases, with 19 bases between.

V and J are TRBV30 and TRBJ1-2; the D gene is possibly TRBD1 (5 bases). This TCR came from a woman in her thirties who had recovered from COVID-19. Specimen: peripheral blood. In DNA form, the CDR3 reads TGTGCCTGGAGTGTGAGTCAGGCAGGGATGTTCGGCTACACCTTC. Residues: CAWSVSQAGMFGYTF.